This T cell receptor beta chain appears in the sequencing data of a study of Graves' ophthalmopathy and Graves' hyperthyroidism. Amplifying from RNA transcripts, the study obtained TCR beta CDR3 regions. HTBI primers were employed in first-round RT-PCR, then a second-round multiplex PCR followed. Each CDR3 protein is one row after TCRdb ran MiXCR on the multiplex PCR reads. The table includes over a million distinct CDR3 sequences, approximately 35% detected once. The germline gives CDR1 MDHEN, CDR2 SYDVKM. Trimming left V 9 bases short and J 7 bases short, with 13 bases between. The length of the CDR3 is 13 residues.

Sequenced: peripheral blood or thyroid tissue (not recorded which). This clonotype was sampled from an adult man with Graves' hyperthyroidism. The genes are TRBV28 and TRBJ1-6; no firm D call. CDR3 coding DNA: TGTGCCAGTTACCCCGCGGGGAATTCACCCCTCCACTTT. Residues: CASYPAGNSPLHF.